The next 20 T cell receptor beta chains were all read from a single sample in a study of a mutant IDH1 vaccine in newly diagnosed glioma. These TCRs' antigens remain unknown. The time point: week 5, during vaccination. It was 300 ug of mutant IDH1 20-mer peptide that made up each vaccine dose, given with topical imiquimod. Here immunoSEQ multiplex PCR was the method, and the copy in TCRdb shows in-frame clones only, minus some. This sample carries around 32,000 clones, about 85% of them seen once, and the ten largest clones take approximately 3.3%. The sample was peripheral blood mononuclear cells (PBMCs), taken from a glioma patient whose treatment included an IDH1 peptide vaccine. The origin of the receptors is a woman between 40 and 55 years old with glioma. Some clones in this sample may be carry-over from other donors' samples.

The chain links TRBV5-1 to TRBJ2-7; TRBD1 aligns across 9 bases. With V trimmed by 4 bases and J by 3 bases, 2 bases remained unmatched. From germline, CDR1 is SGHRS and CDR2 YFSETQ. The length of the CDR3 is 13 residues. The CDR3 region has the DNA TGCGCCAGCAGCCCGGACAGGGGCTACGAGCAGTACTTC. Amino acid sequence: CASSPDRGYEQYF.

V gene TRBV7-8 combines with J gene TRBJ1-5, with a possible D match to TRBD1 (5 bases). There are 13 residues in the CDR3. The germline gives CDR1 SGHVS, CDR2 FQNEAQ. V shed 0 bases and J shed 5 bases, with 5 bases lying between them. The CDR3 bases are TGTGCCAGCAGCTTAGCGGGGCATCAGCCCCAGCATTTT. This gives the protein CASSLAGHQPQHF.

The CDR3 spells CASSFGQHNTGELFF. The CDR3 bases are TGTGCCAGCAGCTTCGGACAGCATAACACCGGGGAGCTGTTTTTT. V usage is TRBV11-1 and J usage is TRBJ2-2; possible D gene TRBD1, 6 bases. With 3 bases removed from V and 2 bases from J, the gap between germline ends came to 10 bases. The CDR3 totals 15 residues. The germline V gene encodes CDR1 SGHAT and CDR2 FQDESV (reference sequence). The complete variable domain, with remaining parts taken from reference TRBV11-1 and TRBJ2-2, reads EAEVAQSPRYKITEKSQAVAFWCDPISGHATLYWYRQILGQGPELLVQFQDESVVDDSQLPKDRFSAERLKGVDSTLKIQPAELGDSAMYLCASSFGQHNTGELFFGEGSRLTVL.

V and J are TRBV10-3 and TRBJ2-7, with D perhaps matching TRBD1 (7 bases). The CDR3 consists of 15 residues. From germline, CDR1 is ENHRY and CDR2 SYGVKD. V was shortened by 2 bases and J by 0 bases, with 11 bases between the two germline ends. In DNA form, the CDR3 reads TGTGCCATCAGTGAGAGGAGGGACAGCTCCTACGAGCAGTACTTC. Translating it yields CAISERRDSSYEQYF.

This clone was seen a few times. V and J are TRBV19 and TRBJ1-1; no firm D call. This CDR3 region has 13 residues. Trimming took off 3 bases at V and 0 bases at J, with 5 bases between the two ends. Germline assignment: CDR1 LNHDA and CDR2 SQIVND (reference sequence). The CDR3 is CASSISVNTEAFF. The CDR3 DNA follows: TGTGCCAGTAGTATTTCTGTGAACACTGAAGCTTTCTTT.

The rearrangement joins TRBV27 to TRBJ1-5; 7 bases match TRBD1. The CDR3 length is 16 residues. Germline CDR1 and CDR2: MNHEY and SMNVEV (reference sequence). Unmatched junction bases numbered 4, after V lost 0 bases and J lost 2 bases. The CDR3 here is CASSLSGTARNQPQHF. Here the CDR3 DNA reads TGTGCCAGCAGTTTATCCGGGACAGCCCGCAATCAGCCCCAGCATTTT.

CDR3 protein: CASSGSSGGVGTDTQYF. CDR3 in DNA: TGTGCCAGCAGTGGGTCTAGCGGGGGCGTCGGAACAGATACGCAGTATTTT. The chain carries TRBV25-1 and TRBJ2-3; 10 bases line up with TRBD2. V dropped 4 bases and J dropped 3; count of bases not matched to a gene: 10. The CDR3 runs 17 residues. Looked up from germline, CDR1 is MGHDK and CDR2 is SYGVNS.

This clone was counted only a few times. The V and J genes are TRBV27 and TRBJ1-2, with D tentatively TRBD1 (5 bases). The germline V gene has CDR1 MNHEY and CDR2 SMNVEV (reference sequence). The CDR3 totals 12 residues. The ends were cut back, 10 bases at V and 6 bases at J, with 15 bases in the middle. The CDR3 DNA sequence: TGTGCCACCCACCAAGGGGTACATGGCTACACCTTC. Protein sequence: CATHQGVHGYTF.

This clone was picked up a small number of times. The CDR3 loop is CASSLNPAAGSGNTIYF. The CDR3, as DNA: TGTGCCAGCAGCTTAAATCCGGCGGCAGGGTCTGGAAACACCATATATTTT. The chain has TRBV7-2 and TRBJ1-3; TRBD1 is a possible D gene (5 bases). Germline lookup yields CDR1 SGHTA and CDR2 FQGNSA. CDR3 length: 17 residues. V lost 2 bases, J lost 1 base, and 15 bases lay in between.

This clone has just one count. This chain uses TRBV19 with TRBJ2-1, with 8 bases fitting TRBD1. This CDR3 spans 14 amino acids. The germline V gene has CDR1 LNHDA and CDR2 SQIVND (reference sequence). J was trimmed by 6 bases and V by 7 bases; bases with no gene match: 8. The CDR3 nucleotides read TGTGCCAGTACCACGACAGGGGCCGCCAATGAGCAGTTCTTC. It is translated as CASTTTGAANEQFF. Complete variable domain (other parts from reference TRBV19 and TRBJ2-1): DGGITQSPKYLFRKEGQNVTLSCEQNLNHDAMYWYRQDPGQGLRLIYYSQIVNDFQKGDIAEGYSVSREKKESFPLTVTSAQKNPTAFYLCASTTTGAANEQFFGPGTRLTVL.

This chain links TRBV7-6 with TRBJ2-7; D gene ambiguous. This CDR3 region has 15 residues. Per the germline V gene, CDR1 is SGHVS and CDR2 is FNYEAQ. V shed 0 bases and J shed 2 bases, with 11 bases lying between them. DNA of the CDR3: TGTGCCAGCAGCTTAGCGACGAATGGCGCCTACGAGCAGTACTTC. This codes for CASSLATNGAYEQYF.

The rearrangement links TRBV20-1 to TRBJ2-5; D not resolved. The V gene lost 6 bases and the J gene lost 5 bases, with 4 bases spanning the gap. Germline V gene data show CDR1 as DFQATT and CDR2 as SNEGSKA (reference sequence). The CDR3 contains 9 residues. The CDR3 sequence: CSAGETQYF. DNA of the CDR3: TGCAGTGCGGGGGAGACCCAGTACTTC.

This clone was counted a few times. The genes are TRBV7-8 and TRBJ2-7, with D maybe TRBD1 (5 bases). Germline-derived CDR1 and CDR2 are SGHVS and FQNEAQ. With 7 bases removed from V and 3 bases from J, the gap between germline ends came to 19 bases. CDR3 length: 15 residues. The CDR3 DNA reads as TGTGCCAGCAACCTACAGGCCCACGCGAGCTACGAGCAGTACTTC. This encodes CASNLQAHASYEQYF.

The V and J genes are TRBV25-1 and TRBJ2-5, with D possibly being TRBD1 (6 bases). Trimming took 4 bases from V and 5 from J, leaving 20 bases between them. Germline V lookup: CDR1 MGHDK, CDR2 SYGVNS. This CDR3 is built from 16 residues. CDR3 sequence: CASSAPPGQPDETQYF. The CDR3 DNA is TGTGCCAGCAGTGCCCCTCCGGGACAACCCGACGAGACCCAGTACTTC. The entire variable domain, with the rest obtained from reference TRBV25-1 and TRBJ2-5, is as follows: EADIYQTPRYLVIGTGKKITLECSQTMGHDKMYWYQQDPGMELHLIHYSYGVNSTEKGDLSSESTVSRIRTEHFPLTLESARPSHTSQYLCASSAPPGQPDETQYFGPGTRLLVL.

This clone is a singleton in its sample. The chain has TRBV7-2 and TRBJ1-2; weak D call: TRBD1 (5 bases). The CDR3 runs 12 residues. V shed 1 base and J shed 7 bases, with 7 bases lying between them. Germline V CDR1 and CDR2: SGHTA, FQGNSA. The CDR3: CASSLVGPGYTF. CDR3 bases: TGTGCCAGCAGCTTAGTGGGGCCTGGCTACACCTTC.

CDR3 amino acids: CASSLGAAYEQYF. The CDR3 nucleotides read TGTGCCAGCAGCTTGGGGGCAGCCTACGAGCAGTACTTC. The V call is TRBV5-5, the J call TRBJ2-7; unclear D gene. The V and J ends lost 0 bases and 2 bases respectively, with 6 bases between them. Germline loops: CDR1 SGHKS, CDR2 YYEKEE (reference sequence). There are 13 residues in the CDR3.

The V and J genes are TRBV2 and TRBJ2-3; D is undetermined. V was shortened by 7 bases and J by 6 bases, with 26 bases between the two germline ends. Germline values: CDR1 SNHLY, CDR2 FYNNEI. This CDR3 contains 17 residues. CDR3 sequence (DNA): TGTGCCAGCATGGTTCCCGTAGGACGAAAAGGTGGCGATACGCAGTATTTT. It specifies CASMVPVGRKGGDTQYF.

V is TRBV11-1 and J is TRBJ2-5; no firm D call. Per germline, CDR1 SGHAT and CDR2 FQDESV (reference sequence). The CDR3 is 14 residues long. V shed 5 bases and J shed 0 bases, with 10 bases lying between them. This chain's CDR3 is CASSPQTYQETQYF. In DNA, the CDR3 is TGTGCCAGCAGCCCGCAAACGTACCAAGAGACCCAGTACTTC.

This chain's CDR3 is CASSLEGADEQYF. The DNA of the CDR3 is TGTGCCAGCAGCTTGGAGGGGGCGGACGAGCAGTACTTC. J is TRBJ2-7 and V is TRBV7-9, with D maybe TRBD1 (7 bases). The CDR3 is made up of 13 amino acids. Germline V CDR1 and CDR2: SEHNR, FQNEAQ (reference sequence). The V and J ends lost 3 bases and 5 bases respectively, with 11 bases between them.

The chain employs TRBV7-2 and TRBJ1-5, with unresolved D. Trimming shortened V by 5 bases and J by 0 bases, and 5 bases separated the two germline ends. The CDR3 consists of 13 residues. Looked up from germline, CDR1 is SGHTA and CDR2 is FQGNSA. The CDR3 here is CASSPSSNQPQHF. The DNA of the CDR3 is TGTGCCAGCAGCCCGTCTAGCAATCAGCCCCAGCATTTT.